These 28 T cell receptor beta chains came from one sample sequenced in a study of T-cell reconstitution after alpha-beta-depleted transplantation in children. A library of TCRbeta sequences, prepared with unique molecular identifiers, was generated. TCRdb re-called the PCR reads with MiXCR, one entry per CDR3 protein. Altogether 250,000 to 400,000 distinct CDR3 sequences are present, over 20% being singletons, with the ten largest covering over 9.5%. Material: PBMCs, mostly from graft donor cells, obtained 180 days after TCRalphabeta/CD19-depleted stem cell transplant. The source is a male patient younger than 18 who had a stem cell transplant for acute lymphoblastic leukemia, so the T cells may come from the graft donor.

The chain has TRBV7-8 and TRBJ2-5; D remains unclear. Trimming cost V 5 bases and J 5 bases, with 15 bases left between them. Germline CDR1 reads SGHVS; CDR2 reads FQNEAQ. The CDR3 loop spans 14 amino acids. The CDR3 nucleotides are TGTGCCAGCAGCCCCGGGCAGCCTGGGGAGACCCAGTACTTC. This sequence encodes CASSPGQPGETQYF.

This chain connects TRBV20-1 to TRBJ2-3, with 9 bases fitting TRBD2. Unmatched junction bases numbered 11, after V lost 6 bases and J lost 4 bases. CDR1 DFQATT and CDR2 SNEGSKA come from the germline V gene (reference sequence). The CDR3 consists of 15 residues. The CDR3 bases are TGCAGTGCACATAAGGGGGGACTAGCCCCAGATACGCAGTATTTT. Protein: CSAHKGGLAPDTQYF.

This clonotype was counted once. This chain links TRBV28 with TRBJ2-5; 9 bases fit TRBD2. V lost 6 bases, J lost 1 base, and 12 bases stayed unmatched. CDR1 is MDHEN and CDR2 is SYDVKM in the germline V gene. The CDR3 loop spans 17 amino acids. CDR3 sequence: CASRDERYSGGQETQYF. The CDR3, as DNA: TGTGCCAGCAGGGATGAGCGCTATAGCGGGGGCCAAGAGACCCAGTACTTC.

V usage is TRBV5-1 and J usage is TRBJ2-2, with 7 bases fitting TRBD2. Per the germline V gene, CDR1 is SGHRS and CDR2 is YFSETQ. This CDR3 has 16 residues. With V trimmed by 6 bases and J by 1 base, 9 bases remained unmatched. The CDR3 sequence is CASKGAAGVNTGELFF. CDR3 nucleotide sequence: TGCGCCAGCAAAGGGGCTGCGGGAGTGAACACCGGGGAGCTGTTTTTT.

This clonotype showed up just a few times. The chain has TRBV7-3 and TRBJ2-2, with TRBD2 as a possible D gene (6 bases). There are 15 residues in the CDR3. The germline gives CDR1 SGHTA, CDR2 FQGTGA. Trimming shortened V by 5 bases and J by 6 bases, and 16 bases separated the two germline ends. This CDR3 reads CASSLLRGSAGELFF. In DNA, the CDR3 is TGTGCCAGCAGCCTGTTGCGGGGATCGGCCGGGGAGCTGTTTTTT.

This clonotype was picked up a small number of times. This chain connects TRBV5-1 to TRBJ2-1, with no clear D. Germline assignment: CDR1 SGHRS and CDR2 YFSETQ. V lost 4 bases to trimming and J lost 5 bases, with 13 bases between them. The CDR3 covers 14 residues. In DNA form, the CDR3 reads TGCGCCAGCAGCCCTATAACGGTTAACAATGAGCAGTTCTTC. The encoded protein is CASSPITVNNEQFF.

This clonotype was observed a single time. V usage is TRBV7-6 and J usage is TRBJ1-4, with TRBD1 identical over 12 bases. Germline CDR1 reads SGHVS; CDR2 reads FNYEAQ. The CDR3 is 17 amino acids. V gave up 5 bases and J gave up 2 bases; unmatched junction bases: 6. CDR3 in amino acids: CASSARDRGRTNEKLFF. CDR3 coding DNA: TGTGCCAGCAGCGCGCGGGACAGGGGGCGGACTAATGAAAAACTGTTTTTT.

This clonotype was seen a few times. CDR3 bases: TGCGCCAGCAGCCCCCTGACAGGGTTCAATGAGCAGTTCTTC. This codes for CASSPLTGFNEQFF. The chain is built from TRBV5-1 and TRBJ2-1, with 7 bases that match TRBD1. CDR1 is SGHRS and CDR2 is YFSETQ in the germline V gene. The CDR3 has 14 residues. Trimming at V came to 4 bases and at J to 6 bases, leaving 7 bases not matched to a gene.

The chain uses TRBV5-1 and TRBJ1-1; D ambiguous. The length of the CDR3 is 14 residues. The germline V gene encodes CDR1 SGHRS and CDR2 YFSETQ. Trimming left V 1 base short and J 1 base short, with 8 bases between. The CDR3 nucleotides are TGCGCCAGCAGCTTGCACTCTACGAACACTGAAGCTTTCTTT. Encoded protein: CASSLHSTNTEAFF.

There are a few counts of this clonotype. The chain recombines TRBV9 with TRBJ2-5; no definite D call. This CDR3 is built from 14 residues. The V gene's germline CDR1 is SGDLS and CDR2 YYNGEE. Trimming took off 0 bases at V and 4 bases at J, with 10 bases between the two ends. CDR3 nucleotides: TGTGCCAGCAGCGTAGTACCTGGGGTAGAGACCCAGTACTTC. Translated: CASSVVPGVETQYF.

This clonotype was detected only once. The chain recombines TRBV9 with TRBJ2-1; either TRBD1 or TRBD2 may supply D (5 bases each). The V gene lost 3 bases and the J gene lost 4 bases, with 20 bases spanning the gap. The CDR3 has 17 residues. Germline V gene sequence: CDR1 SGDLS, CDR2 YYNGEE. The CDR3 nucleotides read TGTGCCAGCAGCGCACCGGGACCAAGCAATAAATACAATGAGCAGTTCTTC. Protein sequence: CASSAPGPSNKYNEQFF.

The chain recombines TRBV7-6 with TRBJ2-1; 8 nucleotides match TRBD2. V lost 3 bases, J lost 4 bases, and 8 bases stayed unmatched. The CDR3 sequence is 16 residues long. Germline V gene sequence: CDR1 SGHVS, CDR2 FNYEAQ. The CDR3 loop is CASSFIAGPPYNEQFF. For the CDR3, the DNA is TGTGCCAGCAGCTTCATAGCGGGACCCCCTTACAATGAGCAGTTCTTC.

This clonotype has only a few counts. The rearrangement links TRBV4-1 to TRBJ2-7, with D tentatively TRBD2 (6 bases). The germline gives CDR1 MGHRA, CDR2 YSYEKL. The CDR3 covers 16 residues. The V end lost 0 bases, the J end lost 0 bases, and 12 bases lay between the germline ends. CDR3 sequence (DNA): TGCGCCAGCAGCCAAGACCCGGGACTTAGCTCCTACGAGCAGTACTTC. This codes for CASSQDPGLSSYEQYF.

J is TRBJ1-5 and V is TRBV7-2; D is uncertain. The CDR3 runs 16 residues. The germline V and J ends were trimmed by 1 base and 2 bases, with 12 bases remaining between them. Per the germline V gene, CDR1 is SGHTA and CDR2 is FQGNSA. The CDR3 loop reads CASSLVSGSGNQPQHF. For the CDR3, the DNA is TGTGCCAGCAGCTTAGTTTCCGGATCGGGCAATCAGCCCCAGCATTTT.

J is TRBJ2-1 and V is TRBV19, with D possibly TRBD1 on 5 matching bases. V lost 2 bases and J 2 bases, leaving 10 bases between the germline ends. The V gene's germline CDR1 is LNHDA and CDR2 SQIVND (reference sequence). The CDR3 sequence is 15 residues long. The CDR3 is CASSIWGTTYNEQFF. For the CDR3, the DNA is TGTGCCAGTAGTATATGGGGCACAACCTACAATGAGCAGTTCTTC.

This clonotype was seen more than once but under ten times. The chain couples TRBV6-1 to TRBJ1-5, with a possible D match to TRBD1 (5 bases). V shed 5 bases and J shed 4 bases, with 12 bases lying between them. The CDR3 contains 14 residues. Germline V gene lookup returns CDR1 MNHNS and CDR2 SASEGT. CDR3 in amino acids: CASSQGLFNQPQHF. The CDR3 DNA sequence: TGTGCCAGCAGTCAGGGACTTTTTAATCAGCCCCAGCATTTT.

CDR3 bases: TGTGCCATCAGTAGGGACCCGAAGGACGGGGAGCTGTTTTTT. Translation gives CAISRDPKDGELFF. The rearrangement uses TRBV10-3 and TRBJ2-2, with D possibly called TRBD1 or TRBD2 (5 bases each). V was pared by 5 bases and J by 7 bases, with 14 bases between. The CDR3 loop spans 14 amino acids. CDR1 is ENHRY and CDR2 is SYGVKD in the germline V gene.

This clonotype was recorded a few times. CDR3 coding DNA: TGTGCCACCACGAGCGGGGTATACAATGAGCAGTTCTTC. Protein sequence: CATTSGVYNEQFF. The rearrangement joins TRBV24-1 to TRBJ2-1; TRBD2 matches 7 bases. Germline V CDR1 and CDR2: KGHDR, SFDVKD. This CDR3 spans 13 amino acids. Losses at the gene ends were 8 bases for V and 4 bases for J; bases not matched to a gene: 4.

This clonotype was detected ten times or more. The CDR3 reads CASASQGGQETQYF. The CDR3 bases are TGTGCCAGCGCTTCCCAGGGGGGACAAGAGACCCAGTACTTC. This chain joins TRBV7-2 and TRBJ2-5; tentative D call: TRBD1 (7 bases). From germline, CDR1 is SGHTA and CDR2 FQGNSA. The CDR3 consists of 14 residues. Trimming removed 8 bases from V and 2 bases from J, with 15 bases in between. Drawing the rest from reference TRBV7-2 and TRBJ2-5, the complete variable domain is GAGVSQSPSNKVTEKGKDVELRCDPISGHTALYWYRQSLGQGLEFLIYFQGNSAPDKSGLPSDRFSAERTGGSVSTLTIQRTQQEDSAVYLCASASQGGQETQYFGPGTRLLVL.

This clonotype has only a few counts. This CDR3 reads CASTWTSGNQTSTDTQYF. CDR3 in DNA: TGTGCCAGCACCTGGACTAGCGGGAACCAGACTAGCACAGATACGCAGTATTTT. J is TRBJ2-3 and V is TRBV6-1; 12 bases match TRBD2. CDR1 and CDR2 (germline): MNHNS, SASEGT. The J segment lost 0 bases and the V segment lost 7 bases, leaving 11 bases of the junction unmatched. The CDR3 extends over 18 amino acids.

The chain uses TRBV27 and TRBJ2-7, with D unclear. Trimming left V 0 bases short and J 2 bases short, with 11 bases between. Germline CDR1 MNHEY, CDR2 SMNVEV (reference sequence). The CDR3 covers 15 residues. CDR3: CASSLSAGKTYEQYF. The CDR3 nucleotides read TGTGCCAGCAGTTTATCGGCAGGCAAGACCTACGAGCAGTACTTC.

The rearrangement joins TRBV20-1 to TRBJ2-3; D ambiguous. The germline gives CDR1 DFQATT, CDR2 SNEGSKA (reference sequence). This CDR3 spans 14 amino acids. V was pared by 5 bases and J by 2 bases, with 14 bases between. The CDR3 region is CSAGIGSTTDTQYF. Written as DNA, the CDR3 is TGCAGTGCTGGAATCGGTTCTACCACAGATACGCAGTATTTT.

J is TRBJ2-7 and V is TRBV7-6, with D perhaps matching TRBD1 or TRBD2 (6 bases each). In germline, CDR1 is SGHVS, CDR2 FNYEAQ. Trimming removed 5 bases at V and 3 bases at J, with 17 bases between. The CDR3 loop spans 15 amino acids. CDR3 residues: CASSDGGGAGYEQYF. As DNA, the CDR3 is TGTGCCAGCAGCGACGGGGGCGGGGCCGGCTACGAGCAGTACTTC.

This chain joins TRBV25-1 and TRBJ2-7; 9 bases map to TRBD2. The length of the CDR3 is 15 residues. Germline V gene sequence: CDR1 MGHDK, CDR2 SYGVNS. Germline trimming cut 5 bases from V and 0 bases from J; bases unmatched to any gene: 5. The CDR3 sequence is CASSSSGSGSYEQYF. CDR3 in DNA: TGTGCCAGCAGTAGTAGCGGGAGTGGCTCCTACGAGCAGTACTTC.

The V and J genes are TRBV18 and TRBJ2-3; D gene unclear. The CDR3 loop spans 13 amino acids. CDR1 is KGHSH and CDR2 is LQKENI in the germline V gene. Trimming left V 2 bases short and J 1 base short, with 4 bases between. The DNA of the CDR3 is TGTGCCAGCTCACCAGTCGGCACAGATACGCAGTATTTT. Its translation is CASSPVGTDTQYF.

The genes are TRBV24-1 and TRBJ2-7; 7 bases agree with TRBD2. CDR3 length equals 13 residues. After removal of 11 bases from V and 5 bases from J, the junction contained 11 bases not matched to a gene. Per germline, CDR1 KGHDR and CDR2 SFDVKD. CDR3 coding DNA: TGTGCCATCCAAAGCGGGATCAGCCACGAGCAGTACTTC. It is translated as CAIQSGISHEQYF.

The chain recombines TRBV18 with TRBJ2-2; D is ambiguous. V lost 2 bases and J lost 1, with 8 bases in between. Germline loops: CDR1 KGHSH, CDR2 LQKENI. The CDR3 covers 15 residues. CDR3 in amino acids: CASSPELQNTGELFF. DNA of the CDR3: TGTGCCAGCTCACCAGAGCTACAGAACACCGGGGAGCTGTTTTTT.

This clonotype was found many times. The rearrangement uses TRBV7-2 and TRBJ2-1; 10 bases line up with TRBD2. CDR3 length: 15 amino acids. Germline V CDR1 and CDR2: SGHTA, FQGNSA. V lost 3 bases to trimming and J lost 7 bases; unmatched junction nucleotides: 6. The CDR3 region has the DNA TGTGCCAGCAGCTTGGGGGGTAGCGGGAGGAATGAGCAGTTCTTC. It encodes CASSLGGSGRNEQFF.